The sequence of this T cell receptor beta chain was determined in a study of T cells in Graves' hyperthyroidism and ophthalmopathy. Overall study results and limits: In the blood, most expanded thyroid clonotypes above 0.001 appeared as well. A model using 13 V-J features told ophthalmopathy apart from stable hyperthyroidism.

This clonotype was picked up a small number of times. Its cognate antigen is unknown. Fresh peripheral blood, more than 9 ml, yielded the PBMCs. Amplification of TCR beta CDR3 regions was performed using RNA transcripts as template. First-round RT-PCR of the TCR CDR3 relied on the HTBI primer set. MiXCR, run by TCRdb on the multiplex PCR reads, gives a single entry per CDR3 protein. The data contain more than 300,000 distinct CDR3 sequences, 14% of them singletons. The V and J ends lost 2 bases and 1 base respectively, with 6 bases between them. Germline V CDR1 and CDR2: MNHNY, SVGAGI (reference sequence). The CDR3 consists of 15 residues.

What was sequenced was blood. The chain uses TRBV6-6 and TRBJ2-6; unclear D gene. The sequence derives from a woman aged 60-75 years with Graves' hyperthyroidism. The CDR3 DNA sequence: TGTGCCAGCAGTTACCTGTCTTCTGGGGCCAACGTCCTGACTTTC. It codes for CASSYLSSGANVLTF.